This is a list of T cell receptor beta chains from one sample in a study of control samples from healthy donors and cancer patients. Clones were sequenced by immunoSEQ multiplex PCR, and TCRdb holds only the in-frame ones, with some missing. The sample has 150,000 or so clones; roughly 94% are singletons. The sample taken for sequencing was PBMCs. All receptors derive from a man between 60 and 75 years old with colorectal cancer. The CDR3 runs from the conserved cysteine through the conserved F or W. D genes are given only for firm matches. Where a row states a size, it is once, few, many or the class of an expanded clone; other rows omit it.

V gene	clone size	J gene	D gene	CDR3 protein	CDR3 DNA
TRBV19	-	TRBJ2-3	-	CASSIGQGRSTDTQYF	TGTGCCAGTAGTATAGGGCAGGGGCGTAGCACAGATACGCAGTATTTT
TRBV10-3	-	TRBJ2-5	TRBD2	CAISPGEGLQETQYF	TGTGCCATCAGTCCGGGGGAGGGACTACAAGAGACCCAGTACTTC
TRBV5-1	-	TRBJ1-4	TRBD1	CASSFPRGQEDEKLFF	TGCGCCAGCAGCTTTCCCAGGGGGCAAGAGGATGAAAAACTGTTTTTT
TRBV5-8	-	TRBJ1-2	TRBD1	CASSLGPYSGGEDGYTF	TGTGCCAGCAGCTTGGGGCCCTATTCAGGGGGAGAAGATGGCTACACCTTC
TRBV5-1	-	TRBJ2-7	-	CASSGLLDRSSYEQYF	TGCGCCAGCAGCGGACTACTCGACAGGAGCTCCTACGAGCAGTACTTC
TRBV10-3	-	TRBJ2-1	-	CAISNRGPREQFF	TGTGCCATCAGCAACCGGGGCCCTCGCGAGCAGTTCTTC
TRBV6-1	-	TRBJ2-5	-	CASSEQGTHQETQYF	TGTGCCAGCAGTGAACAGGGGACACATCAAGAGACCCAGTACTTC
TRBV27	-	TRBJ1-1	-	CASSLWDTEAFF	TGTGCCAGCAGTTTATGGGACACTGAAGCTTTCTTT
TRBV11-3	once	TRBJ2-3	-	CASSPGINRQTTDTQYF	TGTGCCAGCAGCCCGGGTATTAACCGACAAACTACAGATACGCAGTATTTT
TRBV7-9	-	TRBJ1-5	TRBD1	CASSLSGGSSNQPQHF	TGTGCCAGCAGCTTATCAGGGGGCTCGAGCAATCAGCCCCAGCATTTT
TRBV6-1	-	TRBJ2-7	-	CASSEPYEQYF	TGTGCCAGCAGTGAACCTTACGAGCAGTACTTC